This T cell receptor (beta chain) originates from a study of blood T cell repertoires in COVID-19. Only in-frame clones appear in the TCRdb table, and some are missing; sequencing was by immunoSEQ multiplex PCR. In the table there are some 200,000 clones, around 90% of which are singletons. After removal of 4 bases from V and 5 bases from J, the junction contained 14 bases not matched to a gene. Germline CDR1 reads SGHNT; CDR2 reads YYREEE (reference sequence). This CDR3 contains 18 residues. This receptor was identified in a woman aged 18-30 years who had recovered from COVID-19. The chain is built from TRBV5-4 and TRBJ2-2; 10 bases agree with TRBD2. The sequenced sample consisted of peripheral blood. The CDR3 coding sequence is TGTGCCAGCAGCCCGAAGAGCGGGAGGGCAGAGGGTACCGGGGAGCTGTTTTTT. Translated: CASSPKSGRAEGTGELFF.